The rows below give T cell receptor beta chains drawn from one sample of a study of control samples from healthy donors and cancer patients. Clones were sequenced by immunoSEQ multiplex PCR, and TCRdb holds only the in-frame ones, with some missing. The sample holds about 26,000 clones, around four fifths seen once. The sample was PBMCs. The receptors shown here come from a man aged 55 to 70 with colorectal cancer. Each CDR3 is given with its conserved first and last residue. The D gene is left open where the match is weak. Part of the rows lack a size; the others show once, few, many or a class for expanded clones.

V	size	D	J	CDR3	DNA
TRBV5-4	once	TRBD1	TRBJ2-5	CASSFGTGGLETQYF	TGTGCCAGCAGCTTTGGGACAGGGGGCTTGGAGACCCAGTACTTC
TRBV19	once	NA	TRBJ2-5	CASSTFKTQYF	TGTGCCAGTAGTACCTTCAAGACCCAGTACTTC
TRBV6-6	NA	NA	TRBJ1-4	CASRDYSGNEKLFF	TGTGCCAGCAGAGACTACTCGGGTAATGAAAAACTGTTTTTT
TRBV10-2	NA	TRBD2	TRBJ2-7	CARRNGGGTYEQYF	TGCGCCAGGCGGAACGGGGGGGGGACCTACGAGCAGTACTTC
TRBV30	NA	TRBD1	TRBJ1-1	CALGQPAESAEAFF	TGTGCCCTGGGACAGCCCGCCGAAAGCGCTGAAGCTTTCTTT
TRBV6-5	NA	NA	TRBJ1-1	CASTPTKDKTEAFF	TGTGCCAGCACCCCCACCAAGGACAAAACTGAAGCTTTCTTT
TRBV27	NA	NA	TRBJ1-2	CASSLTTGPLYGYTF	TGTGCCAGCAGTCTCACAACGGGGCCTCTCTATGGCTACACCTTC
TRBV19	NA	NA	TRBJ1-2	CASSGRHGYTF	TGTGCCAGTAGCGGACGGCATGGCTACACCTTC
TRBV7-2	NA	NA	TRBJ2-6	CASSPGTRSSGANVLTF	TGTGCCAGCAGCCCCGGGACCCGATCCTCTGGGGCCAACGTCCTGACTTTC
TRBV6-2/TRBV6-3	NA	NA	TRBJ1-1	CASSYEGWAEAFF	TGTGCCAGCAGTTACGAGGGGTGGGCTGAAGCTTTCTTT
TRBV2	NA	NA	TRBJ1-5	CASSEAGSRIDQPQHF	TGTGCCAGCAGTGAAGCAGGCAGCCGGATCGATCAGCCCCAGCATTTT
TRBV7-9	NA	NA	TRBJ2-2	CASSIEGGELFF	TGTGCCAGCAGTATCGAAGGCGGGGAGCTGTTTTTT
TRBV5-1	NA	NA	TRBJ1-1	CASRRDPNTEAFF	TGCGCCAGCAGGAGGGACCCCAACACTGAAGCTTTCTTT
TRBV18	NA	TRBD1	TRBJ1-2	CASSPAFQGAGDCTF	TGTGCCAGCTCACCTGCGTTTCAGGGGGCGGGGGACTGCACCTTC
TRBV6-5	NA	NA	TRBJ1-5	CASSYGGQGNQPQHF	TGTGCCAGCAGTTACGGGGGGCAGGGGAATCAGCCCCAGCATTTT
TRBV7-9	NA	NA	TRBJ1-4	CASSLVAATNEKLFF	TGTGCCAGCAGCTTAGTCGCCGCAACTAATGAAAAACTGTTTTTT
TRBV9	once	NA	TRBJ2-7	CASSVTSGGIYEQYF	TGTGCCAGCAGCGTGACTAGTGGGGGAATTTACGAGCAGTACTTC
TRBV24-1	NA	NA	TRBJ2-4	CATSMGQENIQYF	TGTGCCACCAGTATGGGGCAGGAAAACATTCAGTACTTC
TRBV6-5	NA	NA	TRBJ1-2	CASSSFTSGQSYGYTF	NA
TRBV15	NA	NA	TRBJ1-2	CATSRDQGSYTF	TGTGCCACCAGCAGGGACCAGGGAAGCTACACCTTC
TRBV15	NA	NA	TRBJ1-1	CATSSSPGQTRDTEAFF	TGTGCCACCAGCAGTTCCCCCGGGCAGACCAGAGACACTGAAGCTTTCTTT
TRBV11-2	few	NA	TRBJ1-2	CASSLETISYGYTF	TGTGCCAGCAGCTTAGAAACAATAAGCTATGGCTACACCTTC
TRBV3-1/TRBV3-2	NA	NA	TRBJ2-1	CASSRPPYNEQFF	TGTGCCAGCAGCCGACCCCCCTACAATGAGCAGTTCTTC
TRBV9	few	NA	TRBJ2-5	CASSVAGDVETQYF	TGTGCCAGCAGCGTAGCGGGGGATGTAGAGACCCAGTACTTC
TRBV4-1	NA	TRBD1	TRBJ2-4	CASSQSGPGTGDSRAKNIQYF	TGCGCCAGCAGCCAATCTGGCCCCGGGACAGGCGATTCTAGAGCCAAAAACATTCAGTACTTC
TRBV5-5	NA	TRBD1	TRBJ2-2	CASSAGQGTGELFF	TGTGCCAGCAGCGCGGGACAGGGGACCGGGGAGCTGTTTTTT
TRBV6-2/TRBV6-3	once	NA	TRBJ2-5	CASSYSLRGERETQYF	TGTGCCAGCAGTTACTCGCTTCGCGGGGAGCGAGAGACCCAGTACTTC
TRBV18	NA	NA	TRBJ2-1	CASSQGRNNEQFF	TGTGCCAGCTCACAAGGACGGAACAATGAGCAGTTCTTC
TRBV19	NA	NA	TRBJ2-2	CASSIVMGNTGELFF	TGTGCCAGTAGTATAGTCATGGGAAACACCGGGGAGCTGTTTTTT
TRBV30	few	NA	TRBJ1-2	CAWSITGGYTF	TGTGCCTGGAGTATTACCGGGGGCTACACCTTC
TRBV18	NA	NA	TRBJ2-7	CASSLRPSNYEQYF	TGTGCCAGCTCACTACGTCCAAGTAACTACGAGCAGTACTTC
TRBV7-2	NA	NA	TRBJ1-2	CASSQRGGAGYGYTF	TGTGCCAGCAGCCAACGTGGGGGCGCAGGCTATGGCTACACCTTC
TRBV19	NA	NA	TRBJ2-1	CASSINNYNEQFF	TGTGCCAGTAGTATTAACAACTACAATGAGCAGTTCTTC
TRBV5-6	few	NA	TRBJ1-2	CASSFDYGYTF	TGTGCCAGCAGCTTCGACTATGGCTACACCTTC
TRBV5-1	NA	TRBD1	TRBJ2-4	CASSLGLGTGVTLAKNIQYF	TGCGCCAGCAGCTTGGGATTGGGGACAGGGGTAACACTAGCCAAAAACATTCAGTACTTC
TRBV3-1/TRBV3-2	few	TRBD1	TRBJ2-7	CASSPGTRTGYYEQYF	TGTGCCAGCAGCCCCGGAACACGGACAGGTTACTACGAGCAGTACTTC
TRBV6-1	NA	NA	TRBJ2-2	CASSERPTGELFF	TGTGCCAGCAGTGAAAGACCCACCGGGGAGCTGTTTTTT
TRBV13	NA	TRBD2	TRBJ2-1	CASSFGGAQNEQFF	TGTGCCAGCAGCTTCGGGGGGGCCCAGAATGAGCAGTTCTTC
TRBV9	NA	NA	TRBJ1-1	CASSVVGAMGTEAFF	TGTGCCAGCAGCGTAGTGGGGGCTATGGGCACTGAAGCTTTCTTT
TRBV7-2	NA	NA	TRBJ1-2	CASSLVTKNSHGYTF	TGTGCCAGCAGCTTAGTAACAAAAAACTCACATGGCTACACCTTC
TRBV10-3	NA	TRBD2	TRBJ2-3	CAISEIQGRTSGTDTQYF	TGTGCCATCAGTGAAATACAGGGTAGGACTAGCGGCACAGATACGCAGTATTTT
TRBV4-3	NA	TRBD2	TRBJ2-1	CASSQAPAGGPYNEQFF	TGCGCCAGCAGCCAAGCGCCAGCGGGGGGGCCCTACAATGAGCAGTTCTTC
TRBV6-5	NA	TRBD1	TRBJ2-1	CASSRQGRSYNEQFF	TGTGCCAGCAGTCGACAGGGGAGGTCCTACAATGAGCAGTTCTTC
TRBV5-3	few	TRBD1	TRBJ1-1	CARSPGQGVSDHTEAFF	TGTGCCAGAAGCCCGGGACAGGGTGTGTCGGATCACACTGAAGCTTTCTTT
TRBV19	NA	NA	TRBJ1-4	CASREGATNEKLFF	TGTGCCAGTAGAGAGGGTGCAACTAATGAAAAACTGTTTTTT
TRBV2	NA	NA	TRBJ1-6	CASSVGLYNSPLHF	TGTGCCAGCAGCGTAGGATTATATAATTCACCCCTCCACTTT
TRBV2	NA	NA	TRBJ1-1	CASSRELMNTEAFF	TGTGCCAGCAGTCGGGAACTCATGAACACTGAAGCTTTCTTT
TRBV5-1	NA	NA	TRBJ2-6	CASSLGTAGANVLTF	TGCGCCAGCAGCTTAGGGACTGCTGGGGCCAACGTCCTGACTTTC
TRBV18	NA	NA	TRBJ1-1	CASSPLPSETTEAFF	TGTGCCAGCTCACCACTTCCGTCAGAGACGACTGAAGCTTTCTTT
TRBV18	few	NA	TRBJ2-2	CASSPGSSDTGELFF	TGTGCCAGCTCCCCTGGGAGCTCCGACACCGGGGAGCTGTTTTTT
TRBV2	NA	NA	TRBJ1-2	CASSVSRQIHTF	TGTGCCAGCAGTGTATCCCGACAGATCCACACCTTC
TRBV5-6	NA	NA	TRBJ1-1	CASSYWSNVEAFF	TGTGCCAGCAGCTATTGGTCCAATGTGGAAGCTTTCTTT
TRBV29-1	NA	TRBD1	TRBJ1-2	CSVGGTGSGGYTF	TGCAGCGTGGGGGGGACAGGATCTGGCGGCTACACCTTC
TRBV10-3	NA	NA	TRBJ1-2	CAISEKVGQDFYTF	TGTGCCATCAGTGAGAAGGTGGGGCAGGACTTCTACACCTTC
TRBV5-1	NA	TRBD1	TRBJ1-6	CASSYGTGYNSPLHF	TGCGCCAGCAGCTACGGGACAGGGTATAATTCACCCCTCCACTTT
TRBV5-1	NA	NA	TRBJ2-7	CASSLAVGAYEQYF	TGCGCCAGCAGCTTGGCGGTCGGAGCCTACGAGCAGTACTTC
TRBV6-1	NA	NA	TRBJ1-6	CASSEAGSYNSPLHF	TGTGCCAGCAGTGAGGCGGGATCCTATAATTCACCCCTCCACTTT